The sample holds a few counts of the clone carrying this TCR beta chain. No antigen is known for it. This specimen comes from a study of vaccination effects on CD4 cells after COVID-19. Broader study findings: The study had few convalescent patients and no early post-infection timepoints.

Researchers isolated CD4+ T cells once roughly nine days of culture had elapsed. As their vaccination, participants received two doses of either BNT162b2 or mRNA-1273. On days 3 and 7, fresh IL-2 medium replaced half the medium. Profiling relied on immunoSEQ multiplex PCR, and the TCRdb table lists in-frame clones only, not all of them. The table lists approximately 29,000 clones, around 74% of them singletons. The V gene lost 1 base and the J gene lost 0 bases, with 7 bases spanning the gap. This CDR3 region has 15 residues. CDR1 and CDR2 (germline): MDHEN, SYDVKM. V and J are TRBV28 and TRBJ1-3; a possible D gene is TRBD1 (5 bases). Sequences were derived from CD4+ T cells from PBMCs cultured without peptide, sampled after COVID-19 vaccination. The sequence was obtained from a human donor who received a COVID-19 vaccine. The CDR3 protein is CASSLSGSSGNTIYF. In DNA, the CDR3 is TGTGCCAGCAGTTTATCAGGGAGCTCTGGAAACACCATATATTTT.